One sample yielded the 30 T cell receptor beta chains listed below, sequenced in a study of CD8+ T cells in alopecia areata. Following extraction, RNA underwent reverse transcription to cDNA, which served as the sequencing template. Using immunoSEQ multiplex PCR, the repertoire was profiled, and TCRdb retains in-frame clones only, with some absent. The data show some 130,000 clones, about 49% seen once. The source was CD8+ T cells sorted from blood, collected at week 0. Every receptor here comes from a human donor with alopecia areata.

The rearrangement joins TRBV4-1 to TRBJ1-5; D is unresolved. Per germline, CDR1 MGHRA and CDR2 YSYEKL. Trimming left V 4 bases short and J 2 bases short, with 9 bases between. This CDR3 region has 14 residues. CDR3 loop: CASSLNSRNQPQHF. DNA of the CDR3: TGCGCCAGCAGCCTAAACAGTCGCAATCAGCCCCAGCATTTT.

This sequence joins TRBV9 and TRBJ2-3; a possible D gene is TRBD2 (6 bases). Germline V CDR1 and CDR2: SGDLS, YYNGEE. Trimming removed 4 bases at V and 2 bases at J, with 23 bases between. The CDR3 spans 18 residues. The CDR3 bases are TGTGCCAGCAGCCCCTACCCAATGACCGGGGGTAACACAGATACGCAGTATTTT. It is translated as CASSPYPMTGGNTDTQYF. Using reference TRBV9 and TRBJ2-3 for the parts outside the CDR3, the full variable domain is DSGVTQTPKHLITATGQRVTLRCSPRSGDLSVYWYQQSLDQGLQFLIQYYNGEERAKGNILERFSAQQFPDLHSELNLSSLELGDSALYFCASSPYPMTGGNTDTQYFGPGTRLTVL.

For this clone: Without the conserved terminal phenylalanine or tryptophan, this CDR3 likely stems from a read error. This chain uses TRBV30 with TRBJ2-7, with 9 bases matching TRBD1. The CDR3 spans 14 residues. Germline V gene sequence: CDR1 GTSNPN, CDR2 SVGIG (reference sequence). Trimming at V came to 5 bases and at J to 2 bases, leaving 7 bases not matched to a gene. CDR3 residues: CAWDGTGRPYEQYL. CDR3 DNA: TGTGCCTGGGACGGGACAGGGAGACCCTACGAGCAGTACCTC.

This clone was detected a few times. The CDR3, as DNA: TGTGCCACCCAGACAGGGGACAATCAGCCCCAGCATTTT. Its translation: CATQTGDNQPQHF. The V call is TRBV10-3, the J call TRBJ1-5; 8 bases are a match to TRBD1. Trimming took 10 bases from V and 3 from J; bases not matched to a gene: 5. Germline V gene data show CDR1 as ENHRY and CDR2 as SYGVKD. The CDR3 loop spans 13 amino acids.

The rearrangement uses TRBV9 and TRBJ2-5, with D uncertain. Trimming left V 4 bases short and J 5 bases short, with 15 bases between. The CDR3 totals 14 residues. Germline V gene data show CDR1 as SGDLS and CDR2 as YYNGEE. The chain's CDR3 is CASSSRSGRETQYF. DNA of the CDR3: TGTGCCAGCAGCTCCCGTAGTGGGCGGGAGACCCAGTACTTC.

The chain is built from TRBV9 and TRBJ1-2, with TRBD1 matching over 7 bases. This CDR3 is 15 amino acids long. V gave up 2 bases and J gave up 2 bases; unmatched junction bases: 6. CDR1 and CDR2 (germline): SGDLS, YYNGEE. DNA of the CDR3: TGTGCCAGCAGCGTTTCAGGGGGTCGGAACTATGGCTACACCTTC. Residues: CASSVSGGRNYGYTF.

In DNA, the CDR3 is TGTGCCAGCAGCTGGCATCCGGGGGAGCAGTACTTC. Translated: CASSWHPGEQYF. The V call is TRBV5-5, the J call TRBJ2-7, with D maybe TRBD2 (5 bases). This CDR3 comprises 12 residues. Trimming stripped 3 bases from V and 7 bases from J, with 11 bases between. Germline CDR1 SGHKS, CDR2 YYEKEE (reference sequence).

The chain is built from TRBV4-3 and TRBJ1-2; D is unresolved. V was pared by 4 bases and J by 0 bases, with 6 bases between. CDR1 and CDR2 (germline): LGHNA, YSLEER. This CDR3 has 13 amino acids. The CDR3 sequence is CASSLTANYGYTF. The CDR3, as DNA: TGCGCCAGCAGCCTTACAGCTAACTATGGCTACACCTTC.

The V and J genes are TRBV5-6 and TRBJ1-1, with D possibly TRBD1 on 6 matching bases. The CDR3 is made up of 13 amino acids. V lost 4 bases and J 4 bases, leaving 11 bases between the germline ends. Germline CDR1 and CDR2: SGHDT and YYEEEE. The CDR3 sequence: CASSLGDTTEAFF. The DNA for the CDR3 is TGTGCCAGCAGCCTGGGGGACACCACTGAAGCTTTCTTT.

The CDR3 is CAWSTAAGTSPLHF. The CDR3, as DNA: TGTGCCTGGAGCACCGCGGCCGGTACCTCACCCCTCCACTTT. The chain employs TRBV30 and TRBJ1-6; no reliable D call. There are 14 residues in the CDR3. Germline lookup yields CDR1 GTSNPN and CDR2 SVGIG (reference sequence). Trimming removed 3 bases at V and 10 bases at J, with 16 bases between. Full variable domain (missing parts from reference TRBV30 and TRBJ1-6): SQTIHQWPATLVQPVGSPLSLECTVEGTSNPNLYWYRQAAGRGLQLLFYSVGIGQISSEVPQNLSASRPQDRQFILSSKKLLLSDSGFYLCAWSTAAGTSPLHFGNGTRLTVT.

CDR3 amino acids: CASIAWYSHNEQFF. In DNA form, the CDR3 reads TGTGCCAGCATCGCTTGGTACAGTCACAATGAGCAGTTCTTC. The V and J genes are TRBV11-2 and TRBJ2-1; D unresolved. CDR1 is SGHAT, CDR2 FQNNGV, per germline. The CDR3 runs to 14 residues. Trimming cost V 7 bases and J 5 bases, with 15 bases left between them.

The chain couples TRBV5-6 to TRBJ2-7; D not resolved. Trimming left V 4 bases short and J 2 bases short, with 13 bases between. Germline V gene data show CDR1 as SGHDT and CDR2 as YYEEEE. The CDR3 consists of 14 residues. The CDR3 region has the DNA TGTGCCAGCAGCGTGGATCAAGTGCCCTACGAGCAGTACTTC. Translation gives CASSVDQVPYEQYF.

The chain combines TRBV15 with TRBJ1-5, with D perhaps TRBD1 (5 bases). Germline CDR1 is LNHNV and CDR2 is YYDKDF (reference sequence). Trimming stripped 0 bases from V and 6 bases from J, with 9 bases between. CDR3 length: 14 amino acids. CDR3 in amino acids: CATSRDGGSQPQHF. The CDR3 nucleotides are TGTGCCACCAGCAGAGATGGGGGAAGTCAGCCCCAGCATTTT. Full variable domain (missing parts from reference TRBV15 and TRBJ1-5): DAMVIQNPRYQVTQFGKPVTLSCSQTLNHNVMYWYQQKSSQAPKLLFHYYDKDFNNEADTPDNFQSRRPNTSFCFLDIRSPGLGDTAMYLCATSRDGGSQPQHFGDGTRLSIL.

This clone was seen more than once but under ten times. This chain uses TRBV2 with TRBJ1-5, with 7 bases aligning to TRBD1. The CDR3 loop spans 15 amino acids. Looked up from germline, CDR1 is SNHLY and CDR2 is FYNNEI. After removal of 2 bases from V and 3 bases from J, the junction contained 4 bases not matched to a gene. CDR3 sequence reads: CASSEPGQANQPQHF. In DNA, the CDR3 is TGTGCCAGCAGTGAACCCGGACAGGCCAATCAGCCCCAGCATTTT. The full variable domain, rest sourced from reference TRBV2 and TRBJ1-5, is EPEVTQTPSHQVTQMGQEVILRCVPISNHLYFYWYRQILGQKVEFLVSFYNNEISEKSEIFDDQFSVERPDGSNFTLKIRSTKLEDSAMYFCASSEPGQANQPQHFGDGTRLSIL.

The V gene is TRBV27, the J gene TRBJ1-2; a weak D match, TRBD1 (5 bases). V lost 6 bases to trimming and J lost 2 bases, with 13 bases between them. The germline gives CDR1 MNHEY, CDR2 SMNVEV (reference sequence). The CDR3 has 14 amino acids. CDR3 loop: CASSSGRLNYGYTF. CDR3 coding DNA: TGTGCCAGCAGCTCGGGGCGGCTAAACTATGGCTACACCTTC.

The DNA for the CDR3 is TGCGCCAGCAGCTTCGCAGGGGGCATGAGTACTGAAGCTTTCTTT. Translating gives CASSFAGGMSTEAFF. The chain couples TRBV5-1 to TRBJ1-1; 8 bases line up with TRBD1. With 2 bases clipped from V and 5 bases from J, the junction kept 8 bases outside the gene matches. Germline loops: CDR1 SGHRS, CDR2 YFSETQ. This CDR3 spans 15 amino acids.

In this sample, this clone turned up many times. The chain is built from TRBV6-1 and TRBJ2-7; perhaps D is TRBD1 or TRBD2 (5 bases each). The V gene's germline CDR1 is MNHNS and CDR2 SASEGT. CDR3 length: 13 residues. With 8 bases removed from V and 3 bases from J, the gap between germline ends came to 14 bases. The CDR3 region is CASHWGMGYEQYF. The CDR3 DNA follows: TGTGCCAGCCACTGGGGGATGGGCTACGAGCAGTACTTC.

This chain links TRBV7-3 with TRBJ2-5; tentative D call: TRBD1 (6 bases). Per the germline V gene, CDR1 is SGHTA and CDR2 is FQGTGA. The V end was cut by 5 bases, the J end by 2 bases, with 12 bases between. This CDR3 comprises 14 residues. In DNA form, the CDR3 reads TGTGCCAGCAGCCCCCTTGGACAGCAAGAGACCCAGTACTTC. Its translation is CASSPLGQQETQYF.

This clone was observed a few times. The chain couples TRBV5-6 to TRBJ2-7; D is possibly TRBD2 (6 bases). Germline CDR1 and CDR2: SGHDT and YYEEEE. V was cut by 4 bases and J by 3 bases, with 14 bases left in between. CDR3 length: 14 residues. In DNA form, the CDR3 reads TGTGCCAGCAGCCCGTGGGGACTGAGCTACGAGCAGTACTTC. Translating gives CASSPWGLSYEQYF.

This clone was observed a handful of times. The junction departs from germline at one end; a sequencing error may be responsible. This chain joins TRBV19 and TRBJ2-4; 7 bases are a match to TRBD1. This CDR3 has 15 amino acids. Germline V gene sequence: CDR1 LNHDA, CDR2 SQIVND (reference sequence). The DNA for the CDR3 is TGTGTCAGTAGTATTGCAGGGGGTGAGGGAGACATTCAGTACTTC. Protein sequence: CVSSIAGGEGDIQYF.

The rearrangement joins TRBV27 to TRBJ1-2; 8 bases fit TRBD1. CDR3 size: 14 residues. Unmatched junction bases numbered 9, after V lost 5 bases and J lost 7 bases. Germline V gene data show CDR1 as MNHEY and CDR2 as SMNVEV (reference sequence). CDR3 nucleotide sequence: TGTGCCAGCAGTCCCGCCCAGGGGGCGTCTGGCTACACCTTC. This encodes CASSPAQGASGYTF.

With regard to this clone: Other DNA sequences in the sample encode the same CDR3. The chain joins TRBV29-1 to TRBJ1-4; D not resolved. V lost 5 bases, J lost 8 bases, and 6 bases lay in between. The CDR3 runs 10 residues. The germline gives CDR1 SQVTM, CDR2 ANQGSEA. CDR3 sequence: CSVLGEKLFF. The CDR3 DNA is TGCAGCGTTTTGGGCGAAAAACTGTTTTTT.

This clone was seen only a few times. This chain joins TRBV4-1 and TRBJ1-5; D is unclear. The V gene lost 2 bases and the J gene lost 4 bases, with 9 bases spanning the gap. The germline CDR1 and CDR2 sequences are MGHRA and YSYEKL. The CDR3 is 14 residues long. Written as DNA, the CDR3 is TGCGCCAGCAGCCAATTTGGGTTTAATCAGCCCCAGCATTTT. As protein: CASSQFGFNQPQHF.

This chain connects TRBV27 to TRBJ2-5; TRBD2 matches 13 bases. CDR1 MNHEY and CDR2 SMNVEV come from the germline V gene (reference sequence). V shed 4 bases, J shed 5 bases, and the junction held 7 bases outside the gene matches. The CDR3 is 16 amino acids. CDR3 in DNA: TGTGCCAGCAGTTCAGGACTAGCGGGGGCCCAGGAGACCCAGTACTTC. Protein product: CASSSGLAGAQETQYF.

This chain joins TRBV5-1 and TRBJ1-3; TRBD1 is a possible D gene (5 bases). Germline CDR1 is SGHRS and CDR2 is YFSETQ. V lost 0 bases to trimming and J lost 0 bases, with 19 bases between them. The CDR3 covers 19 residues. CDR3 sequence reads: CASSLGTWTRRSSGNTIYF. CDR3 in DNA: TGCGCCAGCAGCTTGGGGACGTGGACACGCCGGAGCTCTGGAAACACCATATATTTT.

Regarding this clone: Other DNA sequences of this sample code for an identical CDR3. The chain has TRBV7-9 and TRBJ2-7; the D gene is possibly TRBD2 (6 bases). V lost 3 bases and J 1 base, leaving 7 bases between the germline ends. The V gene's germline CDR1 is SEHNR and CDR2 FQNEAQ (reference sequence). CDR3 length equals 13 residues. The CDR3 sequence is CASSFGGSYEQYF. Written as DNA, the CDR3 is TGTGCCAGCAGCTTCGGAGGGTCCTACGAGCAGTACTTC.

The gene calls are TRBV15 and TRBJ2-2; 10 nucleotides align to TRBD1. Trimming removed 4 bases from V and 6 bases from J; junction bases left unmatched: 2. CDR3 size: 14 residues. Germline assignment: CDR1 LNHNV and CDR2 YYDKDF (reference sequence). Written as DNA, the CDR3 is TGTGCCACCAGCAAGGGACAGGGGTCCGGGGAGCTGTTTTTT. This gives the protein CATSKGQGSGELFF.

CDR3 nucleotides: TGTGCCAGCACCAACTGGGACAGTAAGCAAGAGACCCAGTACTTC. Residues: CASTNWDSKQETQYF. The chain is built from TRBV13 and TRBJ2-5; TRBD1 matches 7 bases. The CDR3 has 15 amino acids. The V gene's germline CDR1 is PRHDT and CDR2 FYEKMQ (reference sequence). J was trimmed by 2 bases and V by 7 bases; bases with no gene match: 10.

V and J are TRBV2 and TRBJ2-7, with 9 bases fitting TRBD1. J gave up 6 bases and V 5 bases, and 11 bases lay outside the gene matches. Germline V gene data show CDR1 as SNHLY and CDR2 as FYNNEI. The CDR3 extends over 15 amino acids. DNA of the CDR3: TGTGCCAGCAGTAACCCGGGACAGGGATTGTTCGAGCAGTACTTC. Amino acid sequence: CASSNPGQGLFEQYF.

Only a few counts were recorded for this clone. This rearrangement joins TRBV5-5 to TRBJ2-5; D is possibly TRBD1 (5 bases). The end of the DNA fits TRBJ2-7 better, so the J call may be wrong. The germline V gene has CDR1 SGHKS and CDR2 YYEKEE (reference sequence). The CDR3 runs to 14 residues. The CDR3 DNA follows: TGTGCCAGCAGCCATGGACGGAAAGACAGCGAGCAGTACTTC. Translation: CASSHGRKDSEQYF.